Each of the 25 T cell receptor beta chains below was sequenced from the same sample in a study of shared T cell receptors in the human thymus. Sequencing used immunoSEQ multiplex PCR; TCRdb keeps in-frame clones, though not all of them. The repertoire has approximately 490,000 clones, around 78% of them found once; the top ten carry more than 0.01%. In addition, the sample was reused for a study of human thymus T cells.

Sequenced: thymocytes. The receptor set was obtained from a boy under two years old with a congenital heart defect.

A few counts support this clone. The genes are TRBV4-1 and TRBJ2-7; 10 nucleotides line up with TRBD2. CDR3 size: 15 residues. With V trimmed by 4 bases and J by 7 bases, 10 bases remained unmatched. Looked up from germline, CDR1 is MGHRA and CDR2 is YSYEKL. The DNA of the CDR3 is TGCGCCAGCAGCCGCTCTAGCGGGAGCGGTTGGGAGCAGTACTTC. It translates to CASSRSSGSGWEQYF.

V gene TRBV11-2 combines with J gene TRBJ2-1; D uncertain. Germline-derived CDR1 and CDR2 are SGHAT and FQNNGV. CDR3 length equals 18 residues. With 4 bases removed from V and 0 bases from J, the gap between germline ends came to 19 bases. The CDR3 loop is CASSSVDSASGSYNEQFF. CDR3 in DNA: TGTGCCAGCAGCTCCGTAGATTCTGCCTCCGGCTCCTACAATGAGCAGTTCTTC. The full variable domain, its missing parts supplied by reference TRBV11-2 and TRBJ2-1, is EAGVAQSPRYKIIEKRQSVAFWCNPISGHATLYWYQQILGQGPKLLIQFQNNGVVDDSQLPKDRFSAERLKGVDSTLKIQPAKLEDSAVYLCASSSVDSASGSYNEQFFGPGTRLTVL.

The J gene is TRBJ1-5, the V gene TRBV5-8, with a possible D match to TRBD1 (5 bases). Deletions cut 2 bases from V and 6 bases from J, with 12 bases between. The CDR3 sequence is 14 residues long. The germline V gene encodes CDR1 SGHTS and CDR2 YDEGEE. The CDR3 protein is CASSLGGARQPQHF. In DNA, the CDR3 is TGTGCCAGCAGCTTAGGTGGGGCGCGTCAGCCCCAGCATTTT.

The CDR3 region has the DNA TGTGCCAGCAGCGGGGAAGGGAGCACAGATACGCAGTATTTT. This codes for CASSGEGSTDTQYF. The rearrangement joins TRBV6-6 to TRBJ2-3, with D tentatively TRBD2 (5 bases). The germline V gene encodes CDR1 MNHNY and CDR2 SVGAGI (reference sequence). The CDR3 totals 14 residues. Trimming left V 6 bases short and J 0 bases short, with 10 bases between.

The chain employs TRBV4-3 and TRBJ1-4; D uncertain. The V end lost 0 bases, the J end lost 0 bases, and 11 bases lay between the germline ends. Per the germline V gene, CDR1 is LGHNA and CDR2 is YSLEER. CDR3 length: 17 amino acids. The CDR3 nucleotides read TGCGCCAGCAGCCAAGAAATTCGGGGATCAACTAATGAAAAACTGTTTTTT. Amino acid sequence: CASSQEIRGSTNEKLFF.

V and J are TRBV19 and TRBJ2-7; 11 bases line up with TRBD2. V gave up 5 bases and J gave up 5 bases; unmatched junction bases: 14. Germline V CDR1 and CDR2: LNHDA, SQIVND (reference sequence). CDR3 length: 17 amino acids. CDR3 region: CASSGGTSGFGVDEQYF. The CDR3 DNA reads TGTGCCAGTAGTGGAGGGACTAGCGGCTTTGGGGTAGACGAGCAGTACTTC.

This chain uses TRBV30 with TRBJ1-2; a weak D match, TRBD1 (6 bases). V shed 0 bases and J shed 4 bases, with 21 bases lying between them. Germline CDR1 GTSNPN, CDR2 SVGIG (reference sequence). The length of the CDR3 is 17 residues. CDR3 sequence (DNA): TGTGCCTGGAGTGTAGGGGGACACCCGGTGGAATTCTATGGCTACACCTTC. Its translation: CAWSVGGHPVEFYGYTF. The complete variable domain, with remaining parts taken from reference TRBV30 and TRBJ1-2, reads SQTIHQWPATLVQPVGSPLSLECTVEGTSNPNLYWYRQAAGRGLQLLFYSVGIGQISSEVPQNLSASRPQDRQFILSSKKLLLSDSGFYLCAWSVGGHPVEFYGYTFGSGTRLTVV.

The sample holds one count of this clone. The V gene is TRBV5-4, the J gene TRBJ2-1; TRBD2 aligns across 9 bases. Germline CDR1 reads SGHNT; CDR2 reads YYREEE (reference sequence). V was pared by 3 bases and J by 9 bases, with 13 bases of the junction left unmatched. The CDR3 is 16 amino acids. The CDR3 DNA follows: TGTGCCAGCAGCTGGGGACTAGCCCCAGAAGGGGGTGAGCAGTTCTTC. It codes for CASSWGLAPEGGEQFF.

The rearrangement joins TRBV6-1 to TRBJ2-7, with D possibly being TRBD1 (6 bases). Germline CDR1 and CDR2: MNHNS and SASEGT. Trimming took off 4 bases at V and 6 bases at J, with 16 bases between the two ends. The CDR3 has 14 residues. CDR3 amino acids: CASSVGGDKGEQYF. The CDR3 nucleotides are TGTGCCAGCAGTGTAGGGGGTGACAAGGGCGAGCAGTACTTC.

This clone was counted between two and nine times. CDR3 protein: CASSLRDEQFF. The DNA of the CDR3 is TGTGCCAGCAGTTTGCGGGATGAGCAGTTCTTC. The chain is built from TRBV27 and TRBJ2-1; possibly TRBD2 for D (5 bases). The V and J ends lost 3 bases and 8 bases respectively, with 5 bases between them. CDR1 and CDR2 (germline): MNHEY, SMNVEV (reference sequence). The CDR3 covers 11 residues.

The rearrangement links TRBV5-1 to TRBJ2-1; TRBD2 matches 11 bases. This CDR3 region has 17 residues. Germline values: CDR1 SGHRS, CDR2 YFSETQ. J gave up 9 bases and V 4 bases, and 15 bases lay outside the gene matches. This CDR3 is CASSLQTSGNAGTEQFF. CDR3 bases: TGCGCCAGCAGCCTACAGACTAGCGGGAACGCGGGTACTGAGCAGTTCTTC.

In nucleotides, the CDR3 is TGTGCCAGCAGACCGCCGGGGGGTCCCACAGATACGCAGTATTTT. Its protein is CASRPPGGPTDTQYF. The chain carries TRBV9 and TRBJ2-3; 7 nucleotides line up with TRBD2. The V gene end was trimmed by 5 bases and the J gene end by 2 bases; junction bases not matched to a gene: 8. The CDR3 sequence is 15 residues long. Germline CDR1 and CDR2: SGDLS and YYNGEE.

The chain combines TRBV4-1 with TRBJ2-3; no definite D call. Trimming pared 1 base from V and 2 bases from J, leaving 19 bases between. Germline V gene sequence: CDR1 MGHRA, CDR2 YSYEKL. This CDR3 has 18 amino acids. The CDR3 loop reads CASSQVNQDGRITDTQYF. In DNA form, the CDR3 reads TGCGCCAGCAGCCAAGTTAATCAGGATGGCAGAATCACAGATACGCAGTATTTT.

The chain joins TRBV11-2 to TRBJ2-7; 10 nucleotides match TRBD2. Germline CDR1 SGHAT, CDR2 FQNNGV. V lost 5 bases and J lost 0; bases outside the gene matches: 16. The CDR3 contains 19 residues. This chain's CDR3 is CASSLGGTSAAGASYEQYF. CDR3 bases: TGTGCCAGCAGCCTAGGAGGGACTAGCGCGGCGGGGGCCTCCTACGAGCAGTACTTC.

This rearrangement joins TRBV6-5 to TRBJ2-1; 15 bases are shared with TRBD2. This CDR3 has 15 amino acids. From germline, CDR1 is MNHEY and CDR2 SVGAGI. Trimming took 8 bases from V and 6 from J; bases not matched to a gene: 5. CDR3 DNA: TGTGCCAGCTCAAAGGGACTAGCGGGAGGCAATGAGCAGTTCTTC. Translation gives CASSKGLAGGNEQFF.

This sequence joins TRBV19 and TRBJ2-4, with 8 nucleotides matching TRBD2. Germline V gene data show CDR1 as LNHDA and CDR2 as SQIVND (reference sequence). The CDR3 is 14 amino acids. With V trimmed by 8 bases and J by 0 bases, 3 bases remained unmatched. The CDR3 protein is CASGLAGAKNIQYF. CDR3 DNA sequence: TGTGCCAGTGGCCTAGCGGGAGCCAAAAACATTCAGTACTTC.

The chain joins TRBV4-2 to TRBJ2-1; 7 positions match TRBD2. Germline trimming cut 4 bases from V and 3 bases from J; bases unmatched to any gene: 3. The CDR3 totals 14 residues. CDR1 LGHNA and CDR2 YNFKEQ come from the germline V gene. The CDR3 nucleotides are TGTGCCAGCAGCCTCGGACTAGACTACAATGAGCAGTTCTTC. It specifies CASSLGLDYNEQFF.

This clone was seen a single time. The chain employs TRBV30 and TRBJ1-2; 8 bases agree with TRBD1. This CDR3 region has 17 residues. Germline V gene lookup returns CDR1 GTSNPN and CDR2 SVGIG (reference sequence). With 0 bases clipped from V and 5 bases from J, the junction kept 14 bases outside the gene matches. The CDR3 region is CAWSVLIWTGNPYGYTF. The CDR3 DNA follows: TGTGCCTGGAGTGTACTCATTTGGACAGGGAATCCGTATGGCTACACCTTC.

The J gene is TRBJ2-2, the V gene TRBV5-6; D is possibly TRBD1 (6 bases). The CDR3 covers 18 residues. V lost 2 bases and J lost 5, with 22 bases in between. The V gene's germline CDR1 is SGHDT and CDR2 YYEEEE. The CDR3 coding sequence is TGTGCCAGCAGCTTCCCTCAAAACGGGACACCGGCAACCGGGGAGCTGTTTTTT. This gives the protein CASSFPQNGTPATGELFF.

CDR3 loop: CASSQEGRASYGYTF. CDR3 sequence (DNA): TGCGCCAGCAGCCAAGAGGGCAGGGCCTCCTATGGCTACACCTTC. The chain combines TRBV4-3 with TRBJ1-2; D perhaps matches TRBD1 (5 bases). The CDR3 is made up of 15 amino acids. V lost 0 bases to trimming and J lost 4 bases, with 12 bases between them. Germline V gene sequence: CDR1 LGHNA, CDR2 YSLEER.

This chain joins TRBV27 and TRBJ2-1, with TRBD2 identical over 8 bases. After removal of 5 bases from V and 8 bases from J, the junction contained 23 bases not matched to a gene. The CDR3 spans 19 residues. CDR1 and CDR2 (germline): MNHEY, SMNVEV (reference sequence). CDR3 loop: CASSGRKREGPSTLHEQFF. Here the CDR3 DNA reads TGTGCCAGCAGTGGTAGGAAACGGGAGGGCCCTTCTACCCTCCATGAGCAGTTCTTC.

V and J are TRBV4-1 and TRBJ2-1; 12 bases align to TRBD2. This CDR3 spans 15 amino acids. Losses at the gene ends were 4 bases for V and 8 bases for J; bases not matched to a gene: 6. Germline assignment: CDR1 MGHRA and CDR2 YSYEKL. The DNA of the CDR3 is TGCGCCAGCAGCCCCCGACTAGCGGGAGTGGATGAGCAGTTCTTC. Translation gives CASSPRLAGVDEQFF.

This clone was seen once. The chain recombines TRBV15 with TRBJ2-2; D uncertain. The V gene lost 0 bases and the J gene lost 6 bases, with 11 bases spanning the gap. The germline CDR1 and CDR2 sequences are LNHNV and YYDKDF (reference sequence). The CDR3 contains 15 residues. Written as DNA, the CDR3 is TGTGCCACCAGCAGAGACGTCGGGTACTCCGGGGAGCTGTTTTTT. Amino acid sequence: CATSRDVGYSGELFF. Drawing the rest from reference TRBV15 and TRBJ2-2, the complete variable domain is DAMVIQNPRYQVTQFGKPVTLSCSQTLNHNVMYWYQQKSSQAPKLLFHYYDKDFNNEADTPDNFQSRRPNTSFCFLDIRSPGLGDTAMYLCATSRDVGYSGELFFGEGSRLTVL.

The chain links TRBV2 to TRBJ2-1; D is undetermined. V lost 5 bases and J lost 7, with 6 bases in between. The length of the CDR3 is 11 residues. In germline, CDR1 is SNHLY, CDR2 FYNNEI. The CDR3 DNA reads TGTGCCAGCAGTCGGGTAAATGAGCAGTTCTTC. Amino acid sequence: CASSRVNEQFF. Full variable domain (outside the CDR3, taken from reference TRBV2 and TRBJ2-1): EPEVTQTPSHQVTQMGQEVILRCVPISNHLYFYWYRQILGQKVEFLVSFYNNEISEKSEIFDDQFSVERPDGSNFTLKIRSTKLEDSAMYFCASSRVNEQFFGPGTRLTVL.

This chain connects TRBV28 to TRBJ2-1; a possible D gene is TRBD2 (6 bases). Germline V gives CDR1 MDHEN, CDR2 SYDVKM. The CDR3 covers 15 residues. Trimming removed 2 bases from V and 0 bases from J, with 8 bases in between. DNA of the CDR3: TGTGCCAGCAGTTTAAGGGAGGTCTCCTACAATGAGCAGTTCTTC. This translates into CASSLREVSYNEQFF.